This TCR beta chain was captured in a study of shared clonotypes between healthy human individuals. Only in-frame clones appear in the TCRdb table, and some are missing; sequencing was by immunoSEQ multiplex PCR. This table has about 730,000 clones, 55% to 80% appearing once. Germline V gene lookup returns CDR1 KGHSH and CDR2 LQKENI. The length of the CDR3 is 16 residues. V lost 1 base and J lost 1, with 10 bases in between. The origin of this receptor is a woman younger than 45 in good health. The genes are TRBV18 and TRBJ2-2, with TRBD2 as a possible D gene (5 bases). Sequenced sample: memory CD4+ T cells sorted from blood. The sample's subset: CD45RA-negative fraction. The CDR3 DNA is TGTGCCAGCTCACCACGGAATAGCGTGAACACCGGGGAGCTGTTTTTT. Encoded protein: CASSPRNSVNTGELFF.